The sequence of this T cell receptor (beta chain) was determined in a study of vaccination and CD4 T cells after COVID-19. A remark on this clonotype: Its antigen remains unidentified.

The Oncomine TCR Beta short-read assay was applied to DNA of cultured CD4+ T cells. TCRdb used MiXCR to reprocess the PCR reads, holding one entry per CDR3 protein. Of under 20,000 distinct CDR3 sequences listed, roughly 60% are singletons. Study conclusions and caveats: Median SARS-CoV-2-reactive clonotype numbers went up from approximately 23 to 38, but not significantly.

Noted treatment: roughly ten-day PBMC culture with coronavirus spike peptide pools or control peptides (ViraFEST assay). The V end lost 0 bases, the J end lost 2 bases, and 11 bases lay between the germline ends. The CDR3 has 15 amino acids. This TCR derives from a human donor who had recovered from COVID-19. The V and J genes are TRBV12-3 or TRBV12-4 and TRBJ2-7, with D tentatively TRBD1 or TRBD2 (5 bases each). The sequenced sample was CD4+ T cells from blood, cultured in vitro. The CDR3 region has the DNA TGTGCCAGCAGTTTAGCAGGGACCCTTACCTACGAGCAGTACTTC. Translated: CASSLAGTLTYEQYF.